A single sample gave rise to the 11 T cell receptor beta chains below, sequenced in a study of cytomegalovirus exposure and HLA in healthy donors. Amplification used 60 Vbeta primers and 13 Jbeta primers. Sequencing was performed with immunoSEQ multiplex PCR; in TCRdb, only in-frame clones are kept and a portion is missing. The profile shows about 210,000 clones, roughly 80% of them singletons. The specimen was PBMCs. The receptors derive from a man aged 35-49 years in good health and CMV-seropositive.

The rearrangement joins TRBV7-9 to TRBJ1-1; TRBD1 aligns across 7 bases. CDR3 length equals 13 residues. The V segment lost 5 bases and the J segment 5 bases; nucleotides outside the gene matches: 5. The germline V gene encodes CDR1 SEHNR and CDR2 FQNEAQ (reference sequence). Here the CDR3 reads CASSKGAGTEAFF. CDR3 DNA sequence: TGTGCCAGCAGCAAGGGGGCAGGGACTGAAGCTTTCTTT.

This chain links TRBV7-2 with TRBJ2-1, with TRBD2 as a possible D gene (6 bases). CDR1 and CDR2 (germline): SGHTA, FQGNSA. V lost 4 bases to trimming and J lost 9 bases, with 10 bases between them. The CDR3 length is 12 residues. The CDR3 nucleotides are TGTGCCAGCAGCTCTCAGGGAGGTGAGCAGTTCTTC. This translates into CASSSQGGEQFF.

The chain combines TRBV11-2 with TRBJ2-7; perhaps TRBD1 as D (5 bases). The V gene lost 1 base and the J gene lost 3 bases, with 10 bases spanning the gap. The CDR3 runs 14 residues. Germline lookup yields CDR1 SGHAT and CDR2 FQNNGV. In nucleotides, the CDR3 is TGTGCCAGCAGCTTAGGCAGGGTTAGCTACGAGCAGTACTTC. This translates into CASSLGRVSYEQYF. Combining the CDR3 with reference TRBV11-2 and TRBJ2-7 gives the whole variable domain EAGVAQSPRYKIIEKRQSVAFWCNPISGHATLYWYQQILGQGPKLLIQFQNNGVVDDSQLPKDRFSAERLKGVDSTLKIQPAKLEDSAVYLCASSLGRVSYEQYFGPGTRLTVT.

This clone was counted a single time. The DNA of the CDR3 is TGTGCCAGCAGTTTAGGCGGTATCGCTGAAGCTTTCTTT. Residues: CASSLGGIAEAFF. The rearrangement links TRBV27 to TRBJ1-1; D is unresolved. Germline CDR1 is MNHEY and CDR2 is SMNVEV (reference sequence). V lost 2 bases and J lost 6, with 10 bases in between. CDR3 length equals 13 residues.

The V call is TRBV29-1, the J call TRBJ2-2, with a weak D call TRBD2 (6 bases). Trimming pared 7 bases from V and 1 base from J, leaving 13 bases between. The V gene's germline CDR1 is SQVTM and CDR2 ANQGSEA. CDR3 length: 14 residues. The CDR3 DNA sequence: TGCAGCGCTACCAGACTAGAGAACACCGGGGAGCTGTTTTTT. It codes for CSATRLENTGELFF.

The J gene is TRBJ2-7, the V gene TRBV7-9; 10 nucleotides align to TRBD2. The CDR3 runs to 14 residues. J gave up 5 bases and V 5 bases, and 6 bases lay outside the gene matches. Germline CDR1 reads SEHNR; CDR2 reads FQNEAQ (reference sequence). This CDR3 reads CASSPSGRPHEQYV. As DNA, the CDR3 is TGTGCCAGCAGCCCTAGCGGGAGACCCCACGAGCAGTACGTC.

This clone has a handful of counts. The gene calls are TRBV19 and TRBJ1-1; D not certain. V lost 11 bases, J lost 2 bases, and 12 bases lay in between. Per germline, CDR1 LNHDA and CDR2 SQIVND (reference sequence). This CDR3 is built from 12 residues. CDR3 protein: CAAAGFNTEAFF. In DNA form, the CDR3 reads TGTGCCGCGGCGGGGTTCAACACTGAAGCTTTCTTT. Drawing the rest from reference TRBV19 and TRBJ1-1, the complete variable domain is DGGITQSPKYLFRKEGQNVTLSCEQNLNHDAMYWYRQDPGQGLRLIYYSQIVNDFQKGDIAEGYSVSREKKESFPLTVTSAQKNPTAFYLCAAAGFNTEAFFGQGTRLTVV.

This chain joins TRBV10-1 and TRBJ2-5; 7 bases line up with TRBD2. Germline assignment: CDR1 WNHNN and CDR2 SYGVQD (reference sequence). V lost 0 bases, J lost 3 bases, and 7 bases stayed unmatched. The CDR3 spans 16 residues. In DNA form, the CDR3 reads TGCGCCAGCAGTGAGTCTTGGACTAGTTCCAAAGAGACCCAGTACTTC. As protein: CASSESWTSSKETQYF.

The chain employs TRBV7-2 and TRBJ2-3; D unclear. V gave up 1 base and J gave up 4 bases, with 6 bases separating them. The germline V gene encodes CDR1 SGHTA and CDR2 FQGNSA. CDR3 length equals 13 residues. CDR3 nucleotides: TGTGCCAGCAGCTTAGGTGCGGCAGATACGCAGTATTTT. Residues: CASSLGAADTQYF.

The chain recombines TRBV6-5 with TRBJ1-4, with D unclear. This CDR3 contains 16 residues. CDR1 is MNHEY, CDR2 SVGAGI, per germline. Trimming removed 3 bases from V and 0 bases from J, with 11 bases in between. The CDR3 nucleotides are TGTGCCAGCAGTTATACCGGAGGGACAACTAATGAAAAACTGTTTTTT. This codes for CASSYTGGTTNEKLFF.

The chain couples TRBV9 to TRBJ2-1, with 12 bases identical to TRBD2. Germline lookup yields CDR1 SGDLS and CDR2 YYNGEE. J gave up 6 bases and V 4 bases, and 5 bases lay outside the gene matches. The CDR3 is made up of 15 amino acids. The CDR3 here is CASSLLAGGPNEQFF. The CDR3 DNA reads as TGTGCCAGCAGCCTACTAGCGGGAGGACCCAATGAGCAGTTCTTC.